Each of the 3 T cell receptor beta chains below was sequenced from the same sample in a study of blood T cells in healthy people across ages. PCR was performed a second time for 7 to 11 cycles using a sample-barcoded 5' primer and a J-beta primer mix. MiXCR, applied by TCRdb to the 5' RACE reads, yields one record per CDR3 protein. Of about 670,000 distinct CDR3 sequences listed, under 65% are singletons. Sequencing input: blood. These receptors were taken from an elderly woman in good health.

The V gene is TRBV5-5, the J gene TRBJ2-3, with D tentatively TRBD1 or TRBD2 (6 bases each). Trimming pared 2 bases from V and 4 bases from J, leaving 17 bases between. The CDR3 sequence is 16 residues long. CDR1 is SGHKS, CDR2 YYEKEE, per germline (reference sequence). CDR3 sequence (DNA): TGTGCCAGCAGCTTCCGATCACAGGGAGGCGCAGATACGCAGTATTTT. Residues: CASSFRSQGGADTQYF.

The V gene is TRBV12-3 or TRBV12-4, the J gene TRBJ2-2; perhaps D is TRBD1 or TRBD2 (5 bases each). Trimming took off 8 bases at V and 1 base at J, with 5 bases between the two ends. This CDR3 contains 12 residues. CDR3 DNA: TGTGCCAGCGGGGGGAACACCGGGGAGCTGTTTTTT. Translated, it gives CASGGNTGELFF.

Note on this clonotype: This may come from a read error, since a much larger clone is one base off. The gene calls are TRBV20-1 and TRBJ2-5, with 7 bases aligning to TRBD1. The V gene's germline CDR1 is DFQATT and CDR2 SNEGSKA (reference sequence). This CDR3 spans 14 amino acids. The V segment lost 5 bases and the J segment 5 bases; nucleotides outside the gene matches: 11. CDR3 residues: CSALVQGFRETQYF. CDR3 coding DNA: TGCAGTGCTTTAGTACAGGGGTTCCGCGAGACCCAGTACTTC.